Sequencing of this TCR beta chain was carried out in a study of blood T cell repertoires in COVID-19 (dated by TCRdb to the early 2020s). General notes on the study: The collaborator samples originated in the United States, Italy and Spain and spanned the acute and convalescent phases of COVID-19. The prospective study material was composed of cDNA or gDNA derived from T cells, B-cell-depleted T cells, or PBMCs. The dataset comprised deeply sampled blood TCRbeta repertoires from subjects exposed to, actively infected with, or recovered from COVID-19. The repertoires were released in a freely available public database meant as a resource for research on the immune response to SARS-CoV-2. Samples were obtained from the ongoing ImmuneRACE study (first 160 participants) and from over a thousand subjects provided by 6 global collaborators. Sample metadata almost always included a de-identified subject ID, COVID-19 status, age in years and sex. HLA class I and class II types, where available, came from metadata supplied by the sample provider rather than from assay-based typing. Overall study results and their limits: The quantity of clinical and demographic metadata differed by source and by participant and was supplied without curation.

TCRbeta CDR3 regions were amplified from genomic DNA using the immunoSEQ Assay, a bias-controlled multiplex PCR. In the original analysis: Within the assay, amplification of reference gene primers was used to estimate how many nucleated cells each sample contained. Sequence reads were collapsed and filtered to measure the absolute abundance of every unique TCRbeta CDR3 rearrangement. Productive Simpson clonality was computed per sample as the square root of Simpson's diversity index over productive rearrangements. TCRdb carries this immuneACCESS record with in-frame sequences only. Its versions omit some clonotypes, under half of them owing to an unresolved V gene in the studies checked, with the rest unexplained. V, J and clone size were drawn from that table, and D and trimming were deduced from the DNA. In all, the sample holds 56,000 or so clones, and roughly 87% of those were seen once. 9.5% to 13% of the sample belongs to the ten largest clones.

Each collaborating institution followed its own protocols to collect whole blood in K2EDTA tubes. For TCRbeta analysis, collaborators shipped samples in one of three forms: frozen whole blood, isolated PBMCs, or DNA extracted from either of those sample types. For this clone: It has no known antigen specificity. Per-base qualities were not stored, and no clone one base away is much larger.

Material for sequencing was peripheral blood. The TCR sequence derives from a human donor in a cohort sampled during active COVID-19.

The DNA sequence is given as TGTGCCAGCAGCGAGGATGTGTATGGCTACACCTTC. Its coded protein is CASSEDVYGYTF. The chain links TRBV5-4 with TRBJ1-2, with no confident D gene call. Including the terminal cysteine and phenylalanine, the CDR3 comprises 12 residues. Only CDR3 DNA is held: 36 bases, read in frame from base 1. Cut back by 4 bases and 5 bases, the V and J ends lie 9 bases apart. CDR1 and CDR2 are read off the germline V gene (reference sequence) as SGHNT and YYREEE.